This T cell receptor (beta chain) stems from a study of blood T cell repertoires in COVID-19. Only one count was recorded for this clone. V was cut by 1 base and J by 2 bases, with 9 bases left in between. CDR1 SEHNR and CDR2 FQNEAQ come from the germline V gene (reference sequence). The CDR3 is 15 amino acids. The data were produced by immunoSEQ multiplex PCR, yet TCRdb's version contains in-frame clones alone and is incomplete. The table includes around 140,000 clones, around nine tenths detected once. The sequence derives from a man between 60 and 70 years old with active or convalescent COVID-19. Material: peripheral blood. This chain connects TRBV7-9 to TRBJ2-1; D is perhaps TRBD2 (5 bases). The CDR3 spells CASSLDGGTYNEQFF. DNA of the CDR3: TGTGCCAGCAGCTTAGACGGAGGCACCTACAATGAGCAGTTCTTC.